The 8 T cell receptor beta chains below all came from one sample that was sequenced in a study of identifying expanded T cells in peripheral blood. The table came from immunoSEQ multiplex PCR; TCRdb's copy has only in-frame clones and leaves some out. The repertoire holds 95,000 to 100,000 clones, with roughly nine tenths as singletons. Sequenced sample: blood. The receptors come from a person aged 18 to 70 in good health.

This chain joins TRBV5-4 and TRBJ1-2, with D unresolved. The CDR3 is 12 residues long. V lost 4 bases and J lost 5, with 9 bases in between. CDR1 SGHNT and CDR2 YYREEE come from the germline V gene (reference sequence). The CDR3 DNA sequence: TGTGCCAGCAGCCCGCGGCGGTATGGCTACACCTTC. It encodes CASSPRRYGYTF.

The chain carries TRBV4-3 and TRBJ1-6; TRBD1 agrees at 8 bases. This CDR3 contains 16 residues. The germline V gene has CDR1 LGHNA and CDR2 YSLEER. With V trimmed by 4 bases and J by 7 bases, 9 bases remained unmatched. The CDR3 loop reads CASSLGQGGSNSPLHF. Here the CDR3 DNA reads TGCGCCAGCAGCCTTGGACAGGGAGGTTCCAATTCACCCCTCCACTTT.

This clone was seen a single time. This sequence joins TRBV6-5 and TRBJ2-3; D is perhaps TRBD2 (5 bases). The V gene's germline CDR1 is MNHEY and CDR2 SVGAGI. The CDR3 totals 15 residues. Trimming took off 5 bases at V and 0 bases at J, with 12 bases between the two ends. The CDR3 bases are TGTGCCAGCAGTCCTAGCTTTTGGAGCACAGATACGCAGTATTTT. Translated, it gives CASSPSFWSTDTQYF.

This rearrangement joins TRBV7-2 to TRBJ2-7, with 9 nucleotides matching TRBD1. Germline CDR1 reads SGHTA; CDR2 reads FQGNSA. The CDR3 runs to 15 residues. Losses at the gene ends were 5 bases for V and 4 bases for J; bases not matched to a gene: 9. The CDR3 sequence: CASSPGTGWVYEQYF. The CDR3 DNA follows: TGTGCCAGCAGCCCCGGGACAGGGTGGGTTTACGAGCAGTACTTC. Full variable domain (rest looked up from reference TRBV7-2 and TRBJ2-7): GAGVSQSPSNKVTEKGKDVELRCDPISGHTALYWYRQSLGQGLEFLIYFQGNSAPDKSGLPSDRFSAERTGGSVSTLTIQRTQQEDSAVYLCASSPGTGWVYEQYFGPGTRLTVT.

The chain is built from TRBV7-2 and TRBJ1-5; the D gene is possibly TRBD1 (6 bases). This CDR3 contains 12 residues. V was shortened by 5 bases and J by 8 bases, with 10 bases between the two germline ends. Germline-derived CDR1 and CDR2 are SGHTA and FQGNSA. CDR3 region: CASSVQGKPQHF. CDR3 bases: TGTGCCAGCAGCGTACAGGGTAAGCCCCAGCATTTT.

The chain combines TRBV2 with TRBJ2-7; D may match TRBD1 or TRBD2 (5 bases each). Germline CDR1 SNHLY, CDR2 FYNNEI. CDR3 length: 14 amino acids. Between the trimmed V and J ends, which lost 3 bases and 5 bases, there was a span of 14 bases. The CDR3: CASSEGRGSNEQYF. CDR3 in DNA: TGTGCCAGCAGTGAGGGACGAGGGTCCAACGAGCAGTACTTC.

The rearrangement uses TRBV5-1 and TRBJ2-5, with no clear D. V dropped 0 bases and J dropped 4 bases, with 13 bases sitting between them. This CDR3 is built from 15 residues. The germline CDR1 and CDR2 sequences are SGHRS and YFSETQ. CDR3 in amino acids: CASSLVMVGSETQYF. CDR3 sequence (DNA): TGCGCCAGCAGCTTGGTCATGGTAGGCTCAGAGACCCAGTACTTC.

J is TRBJ2-1 and V is TRBV6-6, with D possibly TRBD2 on 7 matching bases. V shed 10 bases and J shed 3 bases, with 13 bases lying between them. The CDR3 is 13 residues long. In germline, CDR1 is MNHNY, CDR2 SVGAGI (reference sequence). CDR3 bases: TGTGCCATCAAGGGGGGGGACTACAATGAGCAGTTCTTC. The encoded protein is CAIKGGDYNEQFF.